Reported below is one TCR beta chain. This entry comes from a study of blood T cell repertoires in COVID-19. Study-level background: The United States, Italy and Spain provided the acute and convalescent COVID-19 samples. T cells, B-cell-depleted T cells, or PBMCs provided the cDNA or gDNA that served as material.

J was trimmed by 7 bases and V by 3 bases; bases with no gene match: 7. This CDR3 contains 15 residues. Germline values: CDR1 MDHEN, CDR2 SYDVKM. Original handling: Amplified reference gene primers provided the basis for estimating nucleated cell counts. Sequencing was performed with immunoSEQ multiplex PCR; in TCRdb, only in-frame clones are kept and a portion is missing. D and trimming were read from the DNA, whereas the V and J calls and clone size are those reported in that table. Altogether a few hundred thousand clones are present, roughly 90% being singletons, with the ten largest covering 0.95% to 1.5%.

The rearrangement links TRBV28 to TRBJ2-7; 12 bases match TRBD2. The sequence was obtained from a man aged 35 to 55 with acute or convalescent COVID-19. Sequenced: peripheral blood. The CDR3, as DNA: TGTGCCAGCAGTTTCCTAGCGGGGGGGCCGAGAGAGCAGTACTTC. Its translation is CASSFLAGGPREQYF.